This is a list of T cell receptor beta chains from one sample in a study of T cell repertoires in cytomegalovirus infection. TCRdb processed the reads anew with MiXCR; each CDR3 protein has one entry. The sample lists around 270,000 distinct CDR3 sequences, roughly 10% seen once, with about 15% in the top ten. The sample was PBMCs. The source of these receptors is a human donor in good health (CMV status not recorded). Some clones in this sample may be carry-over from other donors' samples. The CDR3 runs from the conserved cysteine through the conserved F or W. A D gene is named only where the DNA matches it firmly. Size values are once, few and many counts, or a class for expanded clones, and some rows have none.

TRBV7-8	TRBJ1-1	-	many	CASSASTLGQGKSLSTEAFF	TGTGCCAGCTCAGCTTCCACCCTAGGCCAGGGGAAATCCCTAAGCACTGAAGCTTTCTTT
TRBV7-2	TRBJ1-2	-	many	CASSPGSGRHGYTF	TGTGCCAGCAGCCCCGGGTCGGGCAGGCATGGCTACACCTTC
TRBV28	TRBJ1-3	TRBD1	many	CASSSPLDRVGNTIYF	TGTGCCAGCAGTTCTCCGCTGGACAGGGTTGGAAACACCATATATTTT
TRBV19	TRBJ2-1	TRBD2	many	CASSIPRTSGSLRIYNEQFF	TGTGCCAGTAGTATCCCCAGGACTAGCGGGAGTCTTCGTATCTACAATGAGCAGTTCTTC
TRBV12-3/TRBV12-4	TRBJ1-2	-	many	CASKVAANYGYTF	TGTGCCAGCAAGGTGGCAGCTAACTATGGCTACACCTTC
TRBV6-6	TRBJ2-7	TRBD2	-	CASSAPSGGPYEQYF	TGTGCCAGCAGCGCCCCCAGCGGGGGGCCTTACGAGCAGTACTTC
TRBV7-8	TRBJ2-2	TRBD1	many	CASSSDRGGTGELFF	TGTGCCAGCAGCTCGGACAGGGGGGGCACCGGGGAGCTGTTTTTT
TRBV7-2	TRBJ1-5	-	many	CASSLAYSNQPQHF	TGTGCCAGCAGCTTAGCGTATAGCAATCAGCCCCAGCATTTT
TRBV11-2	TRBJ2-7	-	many	CASSLFTSSYEQYF	TGTGCCAGCAGCTTATTCACGAGCTCCTACGAGCAGTACTTC
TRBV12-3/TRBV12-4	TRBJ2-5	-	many	CASSLDQSAQYF	TGTGCCAGCAGTTTGGATCAGTCGGCCCAGTACTTC
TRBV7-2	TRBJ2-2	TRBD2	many	CASRTRLAGDPGELFF	TGTGCCAGCAGAACGCGACTAGCGGGGGACCCCGGGGAGCTGTTTTTT
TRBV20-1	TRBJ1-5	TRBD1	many	CSAASGTDQPQHF	TGCAGTGCCGCCAGTGGGACAGATCAGCCCCAGCATTTT
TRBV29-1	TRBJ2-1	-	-	CSVGATRSNEQFF	TGCAGCGTTGGGGCCACCAGGTCGAATGAGCAGTTCTTC
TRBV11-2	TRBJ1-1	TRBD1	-	CASSLDPGQSSNTEAFF	TGTGCCAGCAGCTTGGACCCGGGACAGAGCTCGAACACTGAAGCTTTCTTT
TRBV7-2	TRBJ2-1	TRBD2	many	CASSSGLDWHEQFF	TGTGCCAGCAGCTCGGGACTAGATTGGCATGAGCAGTTCTTC
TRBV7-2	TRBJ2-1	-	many	CASSTTGTTATNEQFF	TGTGCCAGCAGCACCACCGGGACCACCGCTACCAATGAGCAGTTCTTC
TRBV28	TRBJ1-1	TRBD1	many	CASSWAGQVNTEAFF	TGTGCCAGCAGTTGGGCAGGACAGGTGAACACTGAAGCTTTCTTT
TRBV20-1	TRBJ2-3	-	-	CSAVRAGRQVTDTQYF	TGCAGTGCTGTGAGGGCCGGGCGGCAAGTGACAGATACGCAGTATTTT
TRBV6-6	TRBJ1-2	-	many	CASRLQGGLGDGYTF	TGTGCCAGCAGACTTCAAGGGGGGCTGGGAGATGGCTACACCTTC
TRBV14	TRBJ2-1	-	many	CASSQRSYNEQFF	TGTGCCAGCAGCCAGAGGTCCTACAATGAGCAGTTCTTC
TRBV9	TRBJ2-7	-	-	CASSPRARSDSYEQYF	TGTGCCAGCAGCCCGAGGGCGCGGAGCGACTCCTACGAGCAGTACTTC
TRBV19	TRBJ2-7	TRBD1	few	CASRTVGGNEQYF	TGTGCCAGTAGGACGGTAGGGGGCAACGAGCAGTACTTC
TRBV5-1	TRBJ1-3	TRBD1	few	CASSYGTQGDSGNTIYF	TGCGCCAGCAGCTACGGGACTCAGGGGGACTCTGGAAACACCATATATTTT
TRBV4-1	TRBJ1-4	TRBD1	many	CASSQDTAGGEKLFF	TGCGCCAGCAGCCAAGACACGGCAGGGGGTGAAAAGCTGTTTTTT
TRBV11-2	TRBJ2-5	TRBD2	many	CASSFRSPILAGPYQETQYF	TGTGCCAGCAGCTTCCGCTCCCCCATTCTAGCGGGGCCGTACCAAGAGACCCAGTACTTC
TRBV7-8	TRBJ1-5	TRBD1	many	CASSPGTGAFYANQPQHF	TGTGCCAGCAGCCCCGGGACAGGGGCGTTTTACGCCAATCAGCCCCAGCATTTT
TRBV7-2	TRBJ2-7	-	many	CASSRAAGQSYEQYF	TGTGCCAGCAGCCGAGCTGCGGGACAGTCCTACGAGCAGTACTTC
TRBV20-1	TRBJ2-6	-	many	CSARLAGANVLTF	TGCAGTGCTAGACTAGCGGGGGCCAACGTCCTGACTTTC
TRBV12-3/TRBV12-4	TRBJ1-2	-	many	CASSFKTETYGYTF	TGTGCCAGCAGTTTCAAGACGGAAACCTATGGCTACACCTTC
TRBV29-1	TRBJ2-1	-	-	CSIAEYEQFF	TGCAGCATCGCGGAGTACGAGCAGTTCTTC
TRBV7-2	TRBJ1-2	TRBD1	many	CASSLGPGQGSYGYTF	TGTGCCAGCAGCTTAGGGCCGGGACAGGGGTCTTATGGCTACACCTTC
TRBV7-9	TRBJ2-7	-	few	CASSLSRGASYEQYF	TGTGCCAGCAGCTTAAGCAGGGGGGCGTCCTACGAGCAGTACTTC
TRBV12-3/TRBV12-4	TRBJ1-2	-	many	CASSSEAINYGYTF	TGTGCCAGCAGTTCCGAGGCTATTAACTATGGCTACACCTTC
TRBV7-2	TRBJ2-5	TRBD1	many	CASSPPGWTGGRETQYF	TGTGCCAGCAGCCCTCCAGGCTGGACAGGGGGGCGGGAGACCCAGTACTTC
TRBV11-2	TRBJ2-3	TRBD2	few	CASSLTSAGLAGVTDTQYF	TGTGCCAGCAGCCTTACTTCCGCAGGACTAGCGGGGGTCACAGATACGCAGTATTTT
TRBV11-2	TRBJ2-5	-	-	CASSLVPGPRETQYF	TGTGCCAGCAGCTTAGTTCCGGGGCCTAGGGAGACCCAGTACTTC
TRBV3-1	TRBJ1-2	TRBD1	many	CASSQEQGAFNGYTF	TGTGCCAGCAGCCAAGAACAGGGGGCTTTCAATGGCTACACCTTC
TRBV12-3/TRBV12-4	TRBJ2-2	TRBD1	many	CASRSTGANTGELFF	TGTGCCAGCAGATCTACAGGGGCGAACACCGGGGAGCTGTTTTTT
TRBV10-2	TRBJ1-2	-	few	CASGGSSNYGYTF	TGCGCCAGCGGGGGGAGTTCTAACTATGGCTACACCTTC
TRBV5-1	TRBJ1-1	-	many	CASSLETGRSAEAFF	TGCGCCAGCAGCTTGGAGACAGGAAGGAGCGCTGAAGCTTTCTTT
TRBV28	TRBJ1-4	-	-	CATSPIGVNEKLFF	TGTGCCACCTCACCCATAGGAGTTAATGAAAAACTGTTTTTT
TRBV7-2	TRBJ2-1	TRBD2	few	CASSFITLGGGEQFF	TGTGCCAGCAGCTTTATTACCCTGGGGGGGGGTGAGCAGTTCTTC
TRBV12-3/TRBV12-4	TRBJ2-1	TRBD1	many	CASSSRGSNEQFF	TGTGCCAGCAGTTCCAGGGGGTCCAATGAGCAGTTCTTC
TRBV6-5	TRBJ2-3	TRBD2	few	CASRPTSGGGSGDTQYF	TGTGCCAGCAGGCCTACTAGCGGGGGGGGTTCAGGAGATACGCAGTATTTT
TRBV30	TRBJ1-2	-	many	CAWTFTGDGYTF	TGTGCCTGGACGTTTACTGGGGATGGCTACACCTTC
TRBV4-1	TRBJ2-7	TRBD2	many	CASSQEGLAGGGYEQYF	TGCGCCAGCAGCCAAGAAGGGCTAGCGGGAGGGGGCTACGAGCAGTACTTC
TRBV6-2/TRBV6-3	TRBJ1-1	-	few	CASRPNQAFF	TGTGCCAGCAGACCTAATCAAGCTTTCTTT
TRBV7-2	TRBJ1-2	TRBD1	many	CASSPLTGSYGYTF	TGTGCCAGCAGCCCCCTGACAGGGAGCTATGGCTACACCTTC
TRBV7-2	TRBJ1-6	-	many	CASSQGRNNSPLHF	TGTGCCAGCAGCCAGGGACGGAATAATTCACCCCTCCACTTT
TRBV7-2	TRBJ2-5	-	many	CASRGMGPRGTQYF	TGTGCCAGCAGGGGGATGGGGCCGAGGGGGACCCAGTACTTC
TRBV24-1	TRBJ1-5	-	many	CATSDLTSNQPQHF	TGTGCCACCAGTGACCTAACAAGCAATCAGCCCCAGCATTTT
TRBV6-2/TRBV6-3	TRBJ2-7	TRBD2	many	CASSYPWGLATYEQYF	TGTGCCAGCAGTTACCCGTGGGGACTAGCTACCTACGAGCAGTACTTC
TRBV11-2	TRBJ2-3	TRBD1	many	CASSSPMGQASTDTQYF	TGTGCCAGCAGCTCACCCATGGGACAGGCAAGCACAGATACGCAGTATTTT
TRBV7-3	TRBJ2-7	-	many	CASSSQGGQKQYF	TGTGCCAGCAGCTCCCAGGGGGGGCAAAAGCAGTACTTC
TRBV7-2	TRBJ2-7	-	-	CASSLAGASEQYF	TGTGCCAGCAGCTTAGCTGGGGCGTCCGAGCAGTACTTC
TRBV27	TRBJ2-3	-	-	CASKGGLTDTQYF	TGTGCCAGTAAGGGGGGGCTCACAGATACGCAGTATTTT
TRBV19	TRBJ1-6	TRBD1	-	CASSIQGRGTGLSPLHF	TGTGCCAGTAGTATACAGGGACGTGGGACAGGGCTTTCACCCCTCCACTTT
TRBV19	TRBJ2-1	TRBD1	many	CASSSIAAGQDNEQFF	TGTGCCAGTAGTTCAATAGCCGCCGGACAGGACAATGAGCAGTTCTTC
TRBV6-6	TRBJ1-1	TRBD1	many	CASSPERGRTAFF	TGTGCCAGCAGCCCCGAAAGGGGGCGGACTGCTTTCTTT
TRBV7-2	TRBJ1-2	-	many	CASSLGWGNGYTF	TGTGCCAGCAGCTTAGGCTGGGGGAATGGCTACACCTTC